Below are 23 T cell receptor beta chains sequenced from a single sample in a study of blood T cell repertoires in COVID-19 (TCRdb year 2020). The protocol used for the library was the immunoSEQ multiplex PCR assay. TCRdb took over this immuneACCESS table, retaining in-frame rearrangements with V and J assigned. Such tables are incomplete; in checked studies, under half of the missing clones stem from an unresolved V gene, and the remainder is unexplained. Present in this sample are 270,000 or so clones, 65% to 90% of which were seen just once. 2.5% to 3.5% of the sample is taken by the ten largest. The sequenced material came from peripheral blood. The source of these receptors is a woman aged 55-75 years with active or convalescent COVID-19.

The chain uses TRBV3-1 (or the pseudogene TRBV3-2) and TRBJ2-4; no clear D. Per the germline V gene, CDR1 is LGHDT and CDR2 is YNNKEL (reference sequence). The CDR3 has 11 amino acids. Trimming took off 1 base at V and 7 bases at J, with 2 bases between the two ends. The CDR3: CASSQANIQYF. The CDR3 DNA sequence: TGTGCCAGCAGCCAAGCGAACATTCAGTACTTC.

The chain links TRBV29-1 to TRBJ1-4; no clear D gene. This CDR3 is built from 11 residues. Germline V lookup: CDR1 SQVTM, CDR2 ANQGSEA. The germline V and J ends were trimmed by 5 bases and 10 bases, with 11 bases remaining between them. The CDR3 coding sequence is TGCAGCGTTCTGACTGATCTAAAACTGTTTTTT. Protein product: CSVLTDLKLFF.

The chain recombines TRBV5-4 with TRBJ2-1; D perhaps matches TRBD1 (6 bases). CDR3 length: 16 residues. V lost 6 bases, J lost 6 bases, and 22 bases lay in between. Germline assignment: CDR1 SGHNT and CDR2 YYREEE (reference sequence). The CDR3 DNA reads TGTGCCAGCACCAAAACCGGGCAGGGGTCTATCAATGAGCAGTTCTTC. Its protein is CASTKTGQGSINEQFF.

The J gene is TRBJ1-1, the V gene TRBV19; 8 bases align to TRBD1. Germline-derived CDR1 and CDR2 are LNHDA and SQIVND (reference sequence). The V and J ends lost 8 bases and 10 bases, in that order; junction bases with no gene match: 6. The CDR3 sequence is 11 residues long. CDR3 sequence reads: CASGQGTGAFF. The CDR3 DNA follows: TGTGCCAGTGGACAGGGAACGGGAGCTTTCTTT. Based on the CDR3 plus reference TRBV19 and TRBJ1-1, the full variable domain is DGGITQSPKYLFRKEGQNVTLSCEQNLNHDAMYWYRQDPGQGLRLIYYSQIVNDFQKGDIAEGYSVSREKKESFPLTVTSAQKNPTAFYLCASGQGTGAFFGQGTRLTVV.

The chain uses TRBV2 and TRBJ1-2; D perhaps matches TRBD1 (6 bases). From germline, CDR1 is SNHLY and CDR2 FYNNEI. The length of the CDR3 is 13 residues. The V gene lost 3 bases and the J gene lost 9 bases, with 14 bases spanning the gap. CDR3 coding DNA: TGTGCCAGCAGTGATTCCCGGGACACCCGCTACACCTTC. This sequence encodes CASSDSRDTRYTF.

This rearrangement joins TRBV7-2 to TRBJ1-5, with D hard to call. The CDR3 spans 15 residues. Germline V CDR1 and CDR2: SGHTA, FQGNSA. Trimming pared 5 bases from V and 0 bases from J, leaving 11 bases between. CDR3 protein: CASSLRGFSNQPQHF. CDR3 DNA: TGTGCCAGCAGCCTAAGAGGTTTTAGCAATCAGCCCCAGCATTTT.

This clone was detected only a few times. The genes are TRBV25-1 and TRBJ2-5; TRBD2 agrees at 8 bases. The CDR3 extends over 15 amino acids. V was pared by 0 bases and J by 3 bases, with 3 bases of the junction left unmatched. Germline assignment: CDR1 MGHDK and CDR2 SYGVNS. The CDR3 DNA follows: TGTGCCAGCAGTGAATATTGGGGACTAGAAGAGACCCAGTACTTC. Its protein is CASSEYWGLEETQYF.

The V call is TRBV7-6, the J call TRBJ2-7; possible D gene TRBD2, 7 bases. The CDR3 has 15 residues. V was pared by 2 bases and J by 6 bases, with 17 bases between. Germline V gene data show CDR1 as SGHVS and CDR2 as FNYEAQ. CDR3 sequence reads: CASSLSRGGLGEQYF. The CDR3 nucleotides are TGTGCCAGCAGCTTAAGTCGCGGGGGCCTGGGCGAGCAGTACTTC.

This chain connects TRBV7-6 to TRBJ2-1; D unresolved. This CDR3 is built from 13 residues. V was pared by 1 base and J by 7 bases, with 8 bases between. CDR1 and CDR2 from the germline V gene are SGHVS and FNYEAQ. The CDR3 nucleotides are TGTGCCAGCAGCTTAGTCGGGTGGAATGAGCAGTTCTTC. Translated, it gives CASSLVGWNEQFF. Using reference TRBV7-6 and TRBJ2-1 for the parts outside the CDR3, the full variable domain is GAGVSQSPRYKVTKRGQDVALRCDPISGHVSLYWYRQALGQGPEFLTYFNYEAQQDKSGLPNDRFSAERPEGSISTLTIQRTEQRDSAMYRCASSLVGWNEQFFGPGTRLTVL.

The V gene is TRBV6-1, the J gene TRBJ2-5, with 11 bases that match TRBD2. V lost 5 bases to trimming and J lost 2 bases; unmatched junction nucleotides: 1. The CDR3 has 14 residues. Per germline, CDR1 MNHNS and CDR2 SASEGT. CDR3 coding DNA: TGTGCCAGCAGTCTAGCGGGGGGACAAGAGACCCAGTACTTC. Protein: CASSLAGGQETQYF.

The chain couples TRBV3-1 (or the pseudogene TRBV3-2) to TRBJ2-7, with 7 bases that match TRBD1. V lost 0 bases, J lost 7 bases, and 6 bases stayed unmatched. Per the germline V gene, CDR1 is LGHDT and CDR2 is YNNKEL (reference sequence). This CDR3 comprises 14 residues. In DNA form, the CDR3 reads TGTGCCAGCAGCCAAGAGAACAGGGGAAGAGAGCAGTACTTC. It translates to CASSQENRGREQYF.

V gene TRBV7-2 combines with J gene TRBJ1-1; 10 bases line up with TRBD1. Germline lookup yields CDR1 SGHTA and CDR2 FQGNSA. Unmatched junction bases numbered 7, after V lost 4 bases and J lost 5 bases. CDR3 length equals 15 residues. The CDR3 DNA follows: TGTGCCAGCAGCTCGATGACAGGGGGCGTTACTGAAGCTTTCTTT. As protein: CASSSMTGGVTEAFF.

The V and J genes are TRBV5-4 and TRBJ1-2, with TRBD1 as a possible D gene (6 bases). V was clipped by 4 bases and J by 5 bases, with 18 bases between them. The germline gives CDR1 SGHNT, CDR2 YYREEE (reference sequence). The length of the CDR3 is 15 residues. The CDR3 nucleotides read TGTGCCAGCAGCCCCATGCCCCAACAGGGTTATGGCTACACCTTC. The encoded protein is CASSPMPQQGYGYTF.

This clone has a single count. This chain connects TRBV29-1 to TRBJ1-5; 10 bases fit TRBD1. J lost 5 bases, V lost 3 bases, and 1 base had no gene match. The V gene's germline CDR1 is SQVTM and CDR2 ANQGSEA. CDR3 size: 13 residues. In nucleotides, the CDR3 is TGCAGCGTTGAGACAGGGGGCGATCAGCCCCAGCATTTT. Translating gives CSVETGGDQPQHF.

The chain joins TRBV19 to TRBJ1-2, with D uncertain. Trimming removed 6 bases from V and 4 bases from J, with 18 bases in between. Germline V gene data show CDR1 as LNHDA and CDR2 as SQIVND (reference sequence). This CDR3 is built from 15 residues. The CDR3 region has the DNA TGTGCCAGTAGCCTACGACTTGGTGGGAGCTATGGCTACACCTTC. Encoded protein: CASSLRLGGSYGYTF.

The chain couples TRBV10-3 to TRBJ1-2; 8 bases fit TRBD1. Germline V gives CDR1 ENHRY, CDR2 SYGVKD. Losses at the gene ends were 7 bases for V and 5 bases for J; bases not matched to a gene: 6. This CDR3 spans 13 amino acids. The CDR3 here is CAITPDREYGYTF. The DNA for the CDR3 is TGTGCCATCACCCCGGACAGGGAATATGGCTACACCTTC.

This chain connects TRBV6-6 to TRBJ1-3; 8 bases are a match to TRBD1. V lost 6 bases to trimming and J lost 4 bases; unmatched junction nucleotides: 8. Per germline, CDR1 MNHNY and CDR2 SVGAGI (reference sequence). This CDR3 contains 15 residues. The CDR3 here is CASSPTGAEGNTIYF. The CDR3, as DNA: TGTGCCAGCAGCCCGACAGGGGCGGAAGGAAACACCATATATTTT.

The V call is TRBV21-1, the J call TRBJ2-1; the table's D call, TRBD1, was not checked against the DNA. TRBV21-1 is labeled a pseudogene. This CDR3 region has 13 residues. The CDR3 region is CASSIYRGHEQFF. In DNA, the CDR3 is TGTGCCAGCAGCATCTACAGGGGTCATGAGCAGTTCTTC.

The rearrangement joins TRBV3-1 (or the pseudogene TRBV3-2) to TRBJ1-5, with a tentative D call TRBD1 (6 bases). This CDR3 has 17 amino acids. Germline CDR1 and CDR2: LGHDT and YNNKEL (reference sequence). The V end was cut by 1 base, the J end by 4 bases, with 17 bases between. The CDR3 here is CASSQAWGGMKNQPQHF. The DNA for the CDR3 is TGTGCCAGCAGCCAAGCCTGGGGGGGCATGAAGAATCAGCCCCAGCATTTT.

The rearrangement joins TRBV19 to TRBJ2-4; perhaps TRBD2 as D (7 bases). CDR1 and CDR2 from the germline V gene are LNHDA and SQIVND (reference sequence). Trimming shortened V by 9 bases and J by 5 bases, and 17 bases separated the two germline ends. The CDR3 length is 14 residues. The CDR3 spells CASTGRGRENIQYF. The CDR3 DNA is TGTGCCAGCACAGGGAGGGGTCGCGAAAACATTCAGTACTTC.

The chain employs TRBV6-2 or TRBV6-3 and TRBJ2-5; 8 bases are a match to TRBD2. The CDR3 covers 15 residues. Germline trimming cut 0 bases from V and 8 bases from J; bases unmatched to any gene: 8. CDR1 is MNHEY, CDR2 SVGEGT, per germline. The DNA of the CDR3 is TGTGCCAGCAGTTACTCACCGGGGGGGTTCATAACCCAGTACTTC. It encodes CASSYSPGGFITQYF.

This clone was counted between two and nine times. The chain recombines TRBV11-2 with TRBJ1-1, with D maybe TRBD1 (6 bases). V was clipped by 1 base and J by 4 bases, with 10 bases between them. Looked up from germline, CDR1 is SGHAT and CDR2 is FQNNGV. The CDR3 consists of 14 residues. This chain's CDR3 is CASSLGWGRTEAFF. CDR3 coding DNA: TGTGCCAGCAGCTTAGGGTGGGGGCGCACTGAAGCTTTCTTT.

The chain has TRBV12-3 or TRBV12-4 and TRBJ2-5; D possibly corresponds to TRBD2 (5 bases). V was shortened by 7 bases and J by 3 bases, with 12 bases between the two germline ends. The CDR3 consists of 13 residues. In DNA form, the CDR3 reads TGTGCCAGCAAATCCGGGATAAAAGAGACCCAGTACTTC. This translates into CASKSGIKETQYF.